The 17 T cell receptor beta chains presented below share a single source sample, sequenced in a study of blood T cell repertoires in COVID-19. TCRdb's table, derived via immunoSEQ multiplex PCR, lists solely in-frame clones and lacks some. The data contain a few hundred thousand clones, almost 90% of them singletons. The sequencing sample was made of PBMCs or T cells enriched from blood (not recorded which). The receptors were gathered from a man between 25 and 39 years old who had been exposed to COVID-19.

The rearrangement links TRBV10-3 to TRBJ2-1; 13 nucleotides match TRBD2. The trim removed 10 bases at V and 8 bases at J, leaving 11 bases unmatched. CDR1 and CDR2 from the germline V gene are ENHRY and SYGVKD. The CDR3 has 15 residues. The CDR3 region has the DNA TGTGCCACCGGGCGGACTAGCGGGGGAGGTGATGAGCAGTTCTTC. Amino acids: CATGRTSGGGDEQFF.

The V gene is TRBV5-5, the J gene TRBJ2-3; 7 positions match TRBD1. Germline V lookup: CDR1 SGHKS, CDR2 YYEKEE (reference sequence). The V and J ends lost 4 bases and 1 base, in that order; junction bases with no gene match: 9. CDR3 size: 16 residues. In nucleotides, the CDR3 is TGTGCCAGCAGCAAATTACAGGGGACCCGCACAGATACGCAGTATTTT. Residues: CASSKLQGTRTDTQYF.

The chain has TRBV29-1 and TRBJ1-1; 7 nucleotides align to TRBD1. From germline, CDR1 is SQVTM and CDR2 ANQGSEA. This CDR3 spans 12 amino acids. The J segment lost 3 bases and the V segment lost 7 bases, leaving 5 bases of the junction unmatched. This CDR3 reads CSADRVDTEAFF. Here the CDR3 DNA reads TGCAGCGCTGACAGGGTGGACACTGAAGCTTTCTTT. Full variable domain (missing parts from reference TRBV29-1 and TRBJ1-1): SAVISQKPSRDICQRGTSLTIQCQVDSQVTMMFWYRQQPGQSLTLIATANQGSEATYESGFVIDKFPISRPNLTFSTLTVSNMSPEDSSIYLCSADRVDTEAFFGQGTRLTVV.

The chain employs TRBV4-1 and TRBJ2-6; D is unclear. The ends were cut back, 0 bases at V and 0 bases at J, with 9 bases in the middle. Looked up from germline, CDR1 is MGHRA and CDR2 is YSYEKL. CDR3 size: 17 residues. CDR3 bases: TGCGCCAGCAGCCAAGAAGCAGGCAACTCTGGGGCCAACGTCCTGACTTTC. It codes for CASSQEAGNSGANVLTF.

The gene calls are TRBV7-9 and TRBJ2-7, with 7 bases matching TRBD1. The trim removed 5 bases at V and 4 bases at J, leaving 11 bases unmatched. Per germline, CDR1 SEHNR and CDR2 FQNEAQ (reference sequence). CDR3 length: 15 amino acids. CDR3 region: CASSPRDSNPYEQYF. CDR3 DNA: TGTGCCAGCAGCCCCCGGGACAGCAATCCTTACGAGCAGTACTTC.

This clone came up once. This sequence joins TRBV29-1 and TRBJ1-2; no clear D. The CDR3 is 15 residues long. Trimming cost V 0 bases and J 0 bases, with 11 bases left between them. In germline, CDR1 is SQVTM, CDR2 ANQGSEA. CDR3 protein: CSVEELRGSNYGYTF. CDR3 bases: TGCAGCGTTGAAGAACTCCGGGGATCTAACTATGGCTACACCTTC.

The V call is TRBV19, the J call TRBJ2-6, with 12 bases fitting TRBD1. Germline loops: CDR1 LNHDA, CDR2 SQIVND (reference sequence). After removal of 6 bases from V and 3 bases from J, the junction contained 6 bases not matched to a gene. This CDR3 comprises 17 residues. The CDR3 DNA reads as TGTGCCAGTAGGCCCGGGACAGGGGGCATTGGGGCCAACGTCCTGACTTTC. It encodes CASRPGTGGIGANVLTF. The entire variable domain, with the rest obtained from reference TRBV19 and TRBJ2-6, is as follows: DGGITQSPKYLFRKEGQNVTLSCEQNLNHDAMYWYRQDPGQGLRLIYYSQIVNDFQKGDIAEGYSVSREKKESFPLTVTSAQKNPTAFYLCASRPGTGGIGANVLTFGAGSRLTVL.

CDR3 in DNA: TGTGCCACCTTACGGGGAGACTACAATGAGCAGTTCTTC. This gives the protein CATLRGDYNEQFF. The rearrangement links TRBV6-6 to TRBJ2-1, with a tentative D call TRBD2 (5 bases). Germline CDR1 reads MNHNY; CDR2 reads SVGAGI (reference sequence). The CDR3 consists of 13 residues. V was clipped by 10 bases and J by 3 bases, with 13 bases between them.

V is TRBV2 and J is TRBJ2-7; 7 bases are shared with TRBD2. V lost 4 bases and J lost 2; bases outside the gene matches: 11. The germline V gene encodes CDR1 SNHLY and CDR2 FYNNEI. This CDR3 has 16 amino acids. The CDR3 reads CASSAGRASGTYEQYF. As DNA, the CDR3 is TGTGCCAGCAGTGCGGGCAGGGCTAGCGGAACCTACGAGCAGTACTTC.

The sample holds one count of this clone. This chain links TRBV5-5 with TRBJ1-1; D is unresolved. The CDR3 runs to 13 residues. The V gene's germline CDR1 is SGHKS and CDR2 YYEKEE (reference sequence). The V and J ends lost 1 base and 1 base respectively, with 5 bases between them. For the CDR3, the DNA is TGTGCCAGCAGCTTGCCGGGGAACACTGAAGCTTTCTTT. This sequence encodes CASSLPGNTEAFF. Combining the CDR3 with reference TRBV5-5 and TRBJ1-1 gives the whole variable domain DAGVTQSPTHLIKTRGQQVTLRCSPISGHKSVSWYQQVLGQGPQFIFQYYEKEERGRGNFPDRFSARQFPNYSSELNVNALLLGDSALYLCASSLPGNTEAFFGQGTRLTVV.

J is TRBJ1-4 and V is TRBV15; weak D call: TRBD1 (5 bases). Germline V lookup: CDR1 LNHNV, CDR2 YYDKDF (reference sequence). This CDR3 is built from 15 residues. The V gene lost 5 bases and the J gene lost 3 bases, with 13 bases spanning the gap. CDR3 sequence reads: CATSGKGMSNEKLFF. CDR3 DNA: TGTGCCACCAGCGGAAAGGGGATGTCTAATGAAAAACTGTTTTTT.

This clone occurred a few times. The CDR3 spells CASSDGTGVGTGELFF. The DNA for the CDR3 is TGTGCCAGTAGTGACGGGACAGGGGTGGGCACCGGGGAGCTGTTTTTT. The rearrangement links TRBV19 to TRBJ2-2; 10 positions agree with TRBD1. V lost 5 bases to trimming and J lost 4 bases; unmatched junction nucleotides: 7. The CDR3 runs 16 residues. CDR1 and CDR2 (germline): LNHDA, SQIVND (reference sequence).

The V gene is TRBV5-1, the J gene TRBJ2-6; no firm D call. Germline CDR1 is SGHRS and CDR2 is YFSETQ. This CDR3 is built from 18 residues. Deletions cut 2 bases from V and 2 bases from J, with 17 bases between. The CDR3 sequence: CASSFGDFLLPGANVLTF. The CDR3 DNA follows: TGCGCCAGCAGCTTTGGAGACTTTCTTCTCCCTGGGGCCAACGTCCTGACTTTC.

The J gene is TRBJ1-1, the V gene TRBV6-2 or TRBV6-3; D gene unclear. The V and J ends lost 0 bases and 5 bases respectively, with 7 bases between them. Germline V gene lookup returns CDR1 MNHEY and CDR2 SVGEGT. CDR3 length: 13 residues. Here the CDR3 reads CASSYSRGTEAFF. The CDR3 bases are TGTGCCAGCAGTTACTCCCGAGGGACTGAAGCTTTCTTT.

The genes are TRBV5-1 and TRBJ2-3; 10 bases map to TRBD2. The CDR3 extends over 17 amino acids. Germline values: CDR1 SGHRS, CDR2 YFSETQ. Germline trimming cut 2 bases from V and 0 bases from J; bases unmatched to any gene: 6. The CDR3 nucleotides are TGCGCCAGCAGCTTCTCCGGGACTAGCGCTAGCACAGATACGCAGTATTTT. Its translation is CASSFSGTSASTDTQYF.

The V and J genes are TRBV21-1 and TRBJ2-2; the table's D call TRBD1 went unverified against the DNA. TRBV21-1 is annotated as a pseudogene. This CDR3 comprises 12 residues. CDR3 protein: CASSKGSGELFF. The CDR3 nucleotides read TGTGCCAGCAGCAAGGGCAGCGGGGAGCTGTTTTTT.

The chain is built from TRBV5-4 and TRBJ2-3; D is unclear. Germline CDR1 reads SGHNT; CDR2 reads YYREEE (reference sequence). V lost 1 base, J lost 6 bases, and 6 bases lay in between. The CDR3 has 12 amino acids. The CDR3 here is CASSLSSDTQYF. The CDR3 region has the DNA TGTGCCAGCAGCTTGTCTTCCGATACGCAGTATTTT.